The T cell receptor (beta chain) under discussion was sequenced for a study of shared clonotypes between healthy human individuals. The study's findings and limits: Clonotype sharing among donors, it was expected, would be affected by sequencing depth.

Measured with immunoSEQ multiplex PCR; TCRdb has only the in-frame clones, and not every one. The repertoire holds about 490,000 clones, with over 65% as singletons. The CDR3 totals 13 residues. Germline V gene data show CDR1 as SGHTA and CDR2 as FQGTGA. V lost 0 bases and J lost 9, with 9 bases in between. With regard to this clone: Its target is unknown.

This clonotype was sampled from a woman in her thirties or forties in good health. Some clones in this sample may be carry-over from other donors' samples. The rearrangement joins TRBV7-3 to TRBJ2-1; D possibly corresponds to TRBD1 (5 bases). The source material was PBMCs. The CDR3 is CASSLTTEVEQFF. Written as DNA, the CDR3 is TGTGCCAGCAGCTTAACGACAGAAGTTGAGCAGTTCTTC.